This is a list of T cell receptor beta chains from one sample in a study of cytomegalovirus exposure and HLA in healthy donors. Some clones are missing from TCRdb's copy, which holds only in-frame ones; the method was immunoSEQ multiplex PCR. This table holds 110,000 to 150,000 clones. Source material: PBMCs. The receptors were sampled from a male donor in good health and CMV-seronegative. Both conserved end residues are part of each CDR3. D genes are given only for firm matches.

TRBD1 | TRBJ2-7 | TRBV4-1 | TGCGCCAGCAGCTCCCGGGACAGGGGATCGGACGAGCAGTACTTC | CASSSRDRGSDEQYF
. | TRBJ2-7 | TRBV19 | TGTGCCAGTAGTATGGCCAGGGGGGACGAGCAGTACTTC | CASSMARGDEQYF
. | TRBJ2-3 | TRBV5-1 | TGCGCCAGCAGCTCCGGGGGTGGAGGAGACTACACAGATACGCAGTATTTT | CASSSGGGGDYTDTQYF
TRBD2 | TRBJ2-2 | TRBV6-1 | TGTGCCACTCTGAGGGGAGGGAAGAACACCGGGGAGCTGTTTTTT | CATLRGGKNTGELFF
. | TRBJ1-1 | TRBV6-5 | TGTGCCGCGGGGTCCATGAACACTGAAGCTTTCTTT | CAAGSMNTEAFF
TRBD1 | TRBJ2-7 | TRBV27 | TGTGCCAGCAGTTTAAGTTGGGAGATATCTCGACAGGGATTCGGGTACGAGCAGTACTTC | CASSLSWEISRQGFGYEQYF
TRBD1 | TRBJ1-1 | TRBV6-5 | TGTGCCAGCAGCCTCCGGACAGGAAGCACTGAAGCTTTCTTT | CASSLRTGSTEAFF
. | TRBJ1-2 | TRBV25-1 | TGTGCCAGCAGTGAATATCTGACTTTGGGCTACACCTTC | CASSEYLTLGYTF
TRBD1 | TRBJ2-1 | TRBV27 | TGTGCCAGCAGTTTATTTGGGACAGGGGGTTATGGTGAGCAGTTCTTC | CASSLFGTGGYGEQFF
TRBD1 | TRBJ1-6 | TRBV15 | TGTGCCAGTTCGGACAGGGTTTATTCACCCCTCCACTTT | CASSDRVYSPLHF
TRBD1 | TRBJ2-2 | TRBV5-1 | TGCGCCAGCAGTGACAGGGGTAACACCGGGGAGCTGTTTTTT | CASSDRGNTGELFF
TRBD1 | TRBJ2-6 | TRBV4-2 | TGTGCCAGCAGCCAGACACTTCCGGGACAGGGGGCTGGGGCCAACGTCCTGACTTTC | CASSQTLPGQGAGANVLTF
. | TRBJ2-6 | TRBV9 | TGTGCCAGCAGCGTAGGTACTGGGGCCAACGTCCTGACTTTC | CASSVGTGANVLTF
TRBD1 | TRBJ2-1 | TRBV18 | TGTGCCAGCTCACTTCGACAGGGGGCGACCGACAATGAGCAGTTCTTC | CASSLRQGATDNEQFF
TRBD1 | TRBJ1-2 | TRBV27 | TGTGCCAGCAGTATGGGGACAGGGGGAGGCTACACCTTC | CASSMGTGGGYTF
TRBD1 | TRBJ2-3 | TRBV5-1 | TGCGCCAGCAGCTTAGACAGGGGGCTGAGCACAGATACGCAGTATTTT | CASSLDRGLSTDTQYF
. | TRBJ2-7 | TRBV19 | TGTGCCAGTAGTGGGTCAGGGACCTACGAGCAGTACTTC | CASSGSGTYEQYF
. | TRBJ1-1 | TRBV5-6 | TGTGCCAGCTCGATAGAGAACACTGAAGCTTTCTTT | CASSIENTEAFF
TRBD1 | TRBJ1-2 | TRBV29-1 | TGCAGCGTTGTAGCCGGACAGGGAAGGGGCTACACCTTC | CSVVAGQGRGYTF
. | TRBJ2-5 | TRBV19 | TGTGCCAGTAGTATAGCTGGGGGGCAAGAGACCCAGTACTTC | CASSIAGGQETQYF
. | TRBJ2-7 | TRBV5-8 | TGTGCCAGCAGCTTTGCGTCCCACTCCTACGAGCAGTACTTC | CASSFASHSYEQYF
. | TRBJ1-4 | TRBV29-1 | TGCAGCGTTTGGCAGGACGGAGAGGGTGAAAAACTGTTTTTT | CSVWQDGEGEKLFF
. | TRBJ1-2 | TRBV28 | TGTGCCAGCAGCAATTTCCACTATGGCTACACCTTC | CASSNFHYGYTF